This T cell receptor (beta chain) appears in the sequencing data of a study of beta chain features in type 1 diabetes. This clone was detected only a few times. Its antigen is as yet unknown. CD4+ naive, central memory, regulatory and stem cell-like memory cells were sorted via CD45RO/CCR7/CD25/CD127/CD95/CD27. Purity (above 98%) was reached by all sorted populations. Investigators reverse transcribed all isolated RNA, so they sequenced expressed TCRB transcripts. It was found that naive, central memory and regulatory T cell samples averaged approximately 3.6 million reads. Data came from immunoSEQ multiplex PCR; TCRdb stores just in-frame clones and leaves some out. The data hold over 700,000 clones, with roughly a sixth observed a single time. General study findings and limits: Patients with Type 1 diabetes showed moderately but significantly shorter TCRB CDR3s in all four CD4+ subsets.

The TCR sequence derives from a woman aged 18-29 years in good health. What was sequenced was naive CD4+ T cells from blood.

CDR3 in DNA: TGTGCCAGTAGCAAGACAGTGGGGCGCAATCAGCCCCAGCATTTT. It encodes CASSKTVGRNQPQHF. J is TRBJ1-5 and V is TRBV19, with a weak D call TRBD1 (5 bases). Germline lookup yields CDR1 LNHDA and CDR2 SQIVND (reference sequence). This CDR3 has 15 amino acids. V dropped 6 bases and J dropped 2 bases, with 14 bases sitting between them.